The rows below give T cell receptor beta chains drawn from one sample of a study of blood T cells in healthy people across ages. TCRdb recomputed calls from the 5' RACE reads with MiXCR, one row per CDR3 protein. The sample carries over 1,300,000 distinct CDR3 sequences, around 55% recorded once. The specimen was blood. The receptor set was obtained from a young man in good health. Both conserved end residues are part of each CDR3. Fields, in order: D gene, J gene, V gene, clone size, CDR3 protein, CDR3 DNA. D genes are given only for firm matches. Not every row has a clone size; where given, it reads once, few, many or a size class.

>TRBD2|TRBJ2-3|TRBV20-1|-
CSARDLRSGRTSDTQYF
TGCAGTGCTAGAGATCTTAGGAGCGGGAGGACGTCAGATACGCAGTATTTT
>-|TRBJ1-4|TRBV18|-
CASSPSGKNEKLFF
TGTGCCAGCTCACCTTCGGGGAAGAATGAAAAACTGTTTTTT
>-|TRBJ2-5|TRBV12-3/TRBV12-4|-
CASSFGRAETQYF
TGTGCCAGCAGTTTTGGTCGGGCAGAGACCCAGTACTTC
>-|TRBJ1-2|TRBV9|-
CASSVGAAGYTF
TGTGCCAGCAGCGTAGGGGCAGCGGGCTACACCTTC
>-|TRBJ2-3|TRBV9|once
CASSVGGRLEDTQYF
TGTGCCAGCAGCGTAGGAGGGCGTCTTGAGGATACGCAGTATTTT
>TRBD1|TRBJ1-5|TRBV10-2|few
CASSTGGSNQPQHF
TGCGCCAGCAGTACAGGGGGCAGCAATCAGCCCCAGCATTTT
>TRBD2|TRBJ2-4|TRBV7-2|-
CASSSNPTSGAAKNIQYF
TGTGCCAGCAGCTCGAACCCGACTAGCGGTGCAGCCAAAAACATTCAGTACTTC
>TRBD2|TRBJ2-3|TRBV27|few
CASSLGLAGMSDTQYF
TGTGCCAGCAGTTTGGGACTAGCGGGAATGTCAGATACGCAGTATTTT
>-|TRBJ2-7|TRBV6-1|few
CASSEYLGPSYEQYF
TGTGCCAGCAGTGAATATCTAGGACCCTCCTACGAGCAGTACTTC
>-|TRBJ2-3|TRBV6-5|-
CASSYSGISTDTQYF
TGTGCCAGCAGTTACTCTGGGATTAGCACAGATACGCAGTATTTT
>TRBD2|TRBJ2-3|TRBV5-1|-
CASSSLAETDTQYF
TGCGCCAGCAGCTCACTAGCGGAAACAGATACGCAGTATTTT
>TRBD1|TRBJ2-5|TRBV3-1|-
CASSQDMLGQDQETQYF
TGTGCCAGCAGCCAAGACATGTTGGGACAGGACCAAGAGACCCAGTACTTC
>TRBD2|TRBJ2-3|TRBV5-6|-
CASSDGTSWPDTQYF
TGTGCCAGCAGCGACGGGACTAGCTGGCCAGATACGCAGTATTTT
>-|TRBJ2-5|TRBV12-3/TRBV12-4|-
CASTLRGAVPLGEQYF
TGTGCCAGCACCCTTCGGGGAGCGGTCCCTCTGGGGGAGCAGTACTTC
>-|TRBJ1-1|TRBV6-2/TRBV6-3|few
CASSYYLGITEAFF
TGTGCCAGCAGTTATTACTTGGGGATCACTGAAGCTTTCTTT
>TRBD2|TRBJ2-1|TRBV7-2|-
CASSSDPGLASREQFF
TGTGCCAGCAGCTCCGATCCGGGACTAGCGAGCCGGGAGCAGTTCTTC
>-|TRBJ2-5|TRBV4-1|few
CASSRDRPETQYF
TGCGCCAGCAGCCGAGACAGGCCAGAGACCCAGTACTTC
>TRBD1|TRBJ2-1|TRBV24-1|-
CATSPGTGLTYNEQFF
TGTGCCACCAGTCCCGGGACAGGGCTCACATACAATGAGCAGTTCTTC